This TCR beta chain stems from a study of T cell responses to AZD1222 COVID-19 vaccine. General study points: Only six or seven AZD1222 recipients tested seropositive at baseline.

As regards this clone: Its antigen is unknown.

This CDR3 contains 15 residues. CDR1 is MNHNS and CDR2 is SASEGT in the germline V gene. Trimming removed 0 bases at V and 4 bases at J, with 12 bases between. Profiling relied on immunoSEQ multiplex PCR, and the TCRdb table lists in-frame clones only, not all of them. The sample consists of tens of thousands of clones, approximately 90% of them appearing once. The source of this sequence is an adult who received the AZD1222 COVID-19 vaccine. The chain carries TRBV6-1 and TRBJ1-1; D is ambiguous. Sequences were derived from peripheral blood, sampled 28 days after the second AZD1222 dose. The CDR3 DNA is TGTGCCAGCAGTGAAGCGTTATACGGGTCCACTGAAGCTTTCTTT. It specifies CASSEALYGSTEAFF.